Following are 19 T cell receptor beta chains from one sample sequenced in a study of OX40 agonist ivuxolimab in advanced cancers. The assay was immunoSEQ multiplex PCR, and TCRdb's table has in-frame clones only and misses some. This sample has 40,000 to 55,000 clones, with approximately 88% found just once. The sample was CD4+ or CD8+ T cells sorted from blood, taken in a trial of the OX40 agonist ivuxolimab. All receptors derive from an adult with an advanced solid tumor such as melanoma, head and neck, liver or kidney cancer.

Written as DNA, the CDR3 is TGTGCCAGCAGCGTGTTCGACGCGAACAATGAGCAGTTCTTC. This encodes CASSVFDANNEQFF. This chain links TRBV9 with TRBJ2-1; no definite D call. Looked up from germline, CDR1 is SGDLS and CDR2 is YYNGEE. The CDR3 consists of 14 residues. Trimming took 2 bases from V and 5 from J, leaving 11 bases between them.

V gene TRBV6-1 combines with J gene TRBJ1-2; TRBD1 matches 9 bases. V gave up 7 bases and J gave up 7 bases; unmatched junction bases: 13. The CDR3 sequence is 15 residues long. Per the germline V gene, CDR1 is MNHNS and CDR2 is SASEGT. The CDR3 nucleotides read TGTGCCAGCAATCAAGTCGGACAGGGGAAGCTTGGCTACACCTTC. Residues: CASNQVGQGKLGYTF.

Sample share makes this clone large. V is TRBV9 and J is TRBJ2-7; D is ambiguous. The CDR3 loop spans 13 amino acids. The V end was cut by 0 bases, the J end by 2 bases, with 6 bases between. The germline CDR1 and CDR2 sequences are SGDLS and YYNGEE. The CDR3 bases are TGTGCCAGCAGCGTAGACGGAACCTACGAGCAGTACTTC. Translating gives CASSVDGTYEQYF.

This clone appeared once. The chain uses TRBV6-5 and TRBJ2-7; TRBD2 might be the D (6 bases). The CDR3 sequence is 14 residues long. V dropped 2 bases and J dropped 4 bases, with 12 bases sitting between them. Germline V lookup: CDR1 MNHEY, CDR2 SVGAGI. The CDR3: CASSYGRLVYEQYF. The CDR3 DNA reads TGTGCCAGCAGTTACGGCCGACTAGTTTACGAGCAGTACTTC.

This clone appeared once. The chain employs TRBV5-6 and TRBJ1-1; D might be TRBD1 (6 bases). Trimming left V 4 bases short and J 11 bases short, with 18 bases between. Germline V gene data show CDR1 as SGHDT and CDR2 as YYEEEE. CDR3 length equals 13 residues. The CDR3 here is CASSEGGMDRAFF. CDR3 sequence (DNA): TGTGCCAGCAGCGAGGGGGGGATGGACCGGGCTTTCTTT.

The gene calls are TRBV6-1 and TRBJ1-1; D not resolved. Per the germline V gene, CDR1 is MNHNS and CDR2 is SASEGT. Trimming removed 6 bases from V and 0 bases from J, with 11 bases in between. The CDR3 loop spans 14 amino acids. In DNA, the CDR3 is TGTGCCAGCAGATCTGGACCGATGAACACTGAAGCTTTCTTT. Translating gives CASRSGPMNTEAFF.

The rearrangement links TRBV7-3 to TRBJ2-1; 13 nucleotides line up with TRBD2. Trimming cost V 5 bases and J 8 bases; bases outside gene matches: 9. Germline V gene sequence: CDR1 SGHTA, CDR2 FQGTGA. The CDR3 sequence is 16 residues long. The CDR3 sequence is CASSPITSGGADEQFF. The CDR3 DNA is TGTGCCAGCAGCCCCATTACTAGCGGGGGGGCCGATGAGCAGTTCTTC.

The rearrangement joins TRBV27 to TRBJ2-2; D unclear. Per the germline V gene, CDR1 is MNHEY and CDR2 is SMNVEV (reference sequence). The CDR3 runs to 13 residues. Trimming removed 9 bases from V and 2 bases from J, with 10 bases in between. CDR3 bases: TGTGCCAGTAGCTCTAGAAACACCGGGGAGCTGTTTTTT. This sequence encodes CASSSRNTGELFF.

The gene calls are TRBV4-1 and TRBJ2-7; a possible D gene is TRBD2 (5 bases). From germline, CDR1 is MGHRA and CDR2 YSYEKL. The CDR3 runs to 15 residues. V lost 3 bases and J lost 1, with 13 bases in between. The CDR3: CASSQERSISYEQYF. The CDR3 DNA sequence: TGCGCCAGCAGCCAGGAGCGGAGTATTTCCTACGAGCAGTACTTC.

V is TRBV2 and J is TRBJ2-1, with 10 positions matching TRBD2. The CDR3 contains 15 residues. Germline lookup yields CDR1 SNHLY and CDR2 FYNNEI. Unmatched junction bases numbered 5, after V lost 4 bases and J lost 5 bases. The CDR3 DNA is TGTGCCAGCAGTGTCTGGCTAGCGGGGGACAATGAGCAGTTCTTC. This codes for CASSVWLAGDNEQFF.

The V and J genes are TRBV5-6 and TRBJ1-2; D remains ambiguous. The CDR3 covers 14 residues. V lost 4 bases and J 7 bases, leaving 17 bases between the germline ends. From germline, CDR1 is SGHDT and CDR2 YYEEEE. For the CDR3, the DNA is TGTGCCAGCAGCCTCGCTTTGGCAGTCCCTGGCTACACCTTC. Residues: CASSLALAVPGYTF.

The V call is TRBV7-3, the J call TRBJ2-7; the D gene is possibly TRBD1 (7 bases). Per germline, CDR1 SGHTA and CDR2 FQGTGA. The CDR3 totals 15 residues. V gave up 0 bases and J gave up 5 bases, with 14 bases separating them. Here the CDR3 reads CASSLTAGGIDEQYF. Here the CDR3 DNA reads TGTGCCAGCAGCTTAACAGCAGGGGGGATTGACGAGCAGTACTTC.

V gene TRBV7-8 combines with J gene TRBJ2-7; no clear D. This CDR3 contains 14 residues. Trimming stripped 5 bases from V and 4 bases from J, with 15 bases between. CDR1 is SGHVS and CDR2 is FQNEAQ in the germline V gene. The CDR3 region is CASSVRTTLYEQYF. The CDR3 region has the DNA TGTGCCAGCAGCGTCCGGACCACCCTATACGAGCAGTACTTC.

The chain is built from TRBV6-4 and TRBJ1-1, with TRBD1 identical over 10 bases. This CDR3 contains 12 residues. Germline CDR1 and CDR2: MRHNA and SNTAGT. Losses at the gene ends were 6 bases for V and 11 bases for J; bases not matched to a gene: 6. In nucleotides, the CDR3 is TGTGCCAGCAGAACCGGGACAGGGGTGGCTTTCTTT. It specifies CASRTGTGVAFF.

The chain carries TRBV2 and TRBJ1-2; D possibly corresponds to TRBD1 (6 bases). The germline V gene has CDR1 SNHLY and CDR2 FYNNEI. The CDR3 has 17 residues. The V gene lost 8 bases and the J gene lost 6 bases, with 28 bases spanning the gap. Here the CDR3 reads CASVEHLSRGNRDGYTF. Written as DNA, the CDR3 is TGTGCCAGCGTGGAACACCTATCGAGAGGGAACAGGGATGGCTACACCTTC.

The chain couples TRBV10-3 to TRBJ1-1; a weak D match, TRBD1 (5 bases). Germline lookup yields CDR1 ENHRY and CDR2 SYGVKD. This CDR3 is built from 13 residues. Trimming took 7 bases from V and 3 from J, leaving 12 bases between them. CDR3 in DNA: TGTGCCATCACCCACGGAGGGGACACTGAAGCTTTCTTT. This encodes CAITHGGDTEAFF.

This sequence joins TRBV27 and TRBJ1-1; D is unclear. The V end was cut by 5 bases, the J end by 11 bases, with 18 bases between. CDR3 length: 13 amino acids. Germline V CDR1 and CDR2: MNHEY, SMNVEV (reference sequence). This CDR3 is CASSRNGLTGAFF. In DNA form, the CDR3 reads TGTGCCAGCAGTCGCAACGGGCTAACGGGGGCTTTCTTT.

The rearrangement joins TRBV4-1 to TRBJ2-1, with unresolved D. V was trimmed by 2 bases and J by 8 bases, leaving 10 bases between them. Per the germline V gene, CDR1 is MGHRA and CDR2 is YSYEKL. The CDR3 length is 13 residues. The CDR3 nucleotides read TGCGCCAGCAGCCAAAGGACGGGCTATGAGCAGTTCTTC. It codes for CASSQRTGYEQFF.

The chain has TRBV4-1 and TRBJ2-7, with unresolved D. The CDR3 is made up of 15 amino acids. Germline loops: CDR1 MGHRA, CDR2 YSYEKL. The germline V and J ends were trimmed by 2 bases and 0 bases, with 11 bases remaining between them. CDR3 region: CASSQLFDNSYEQYF. Written as DNA, the CDR3 is TGCGCCAGCAGCCAACTGTTCGACAACTCCTACGAGCAGTACTTC.